The 7 T cell receptor beta chains in this list originate from one sample, sequenced in a study of early stage breast cancer tumors. Generated by immunoSEQ multiplex PCR, the TCRdb table keeps only in-frame clones and is missing some. The sample contains 25,000 to 35,000 clones, 80% of which appear only once. Sequencing was carried out using blood. All receptors come from a person between 60 and 69 years old with breast cancer.

The rearrangement joins TRBV6-1 to TRBJ2-3; perhaps TRBD2 as D (6 bases). The V and J ends lost 2 bases and 3 bases respectively, with 9 bases between them. Germline V gene lookup returns CDR1 MNHNS and CDR2 SASEGT. This CDR3 spans 14 amino acids. CDR3 residues: CASSERGRTDTQYF. In DNA, the CDR3 is TGTGCCAGCAGTGAACGGGGGAGGACAGATACGCAGTATTTT.

The rearrangement uses TRBV7-9 and TRBJ2-7, with 11 bases fitting TRBD2. This CDR3 region has 17 residues. CDR1 and CDR2 from the germline V gene are SEHNR and FQNEAQ (reference sequence). With 1 base clipped from V and 2 bases from J, the junction kept 7 bases outside the gene matches. The CDR3 region is CASSLVGTSGKTYEQYF. DNA of the CDR3: TGTGCCAGCAGCTTAGTGGGGACTAGCGGAAAAACCTACGAGCAGTACTTC.

This clone appeared once. The gene calls are TRBV19 and TRBJ1-1; D is possibly TRBD1 (5 bases). The V gene's germline CDR1 is LNHDA and CDR2 SQIVND (reference sequence). The CDR3 has 13 amino acids. V lost 3 bases, J lost 4 bases, and 9 bases lay in between. CDR3 DNA: TGTGCCAGTAGTATCAGGGTTGGCACTGAAGCTTTCTTT. Translating it yields CASSIRVGTEAFF.

This chain links TRBV4-2 with TRBJ2-6, with a possible D match to TRBD1 (5 bases). This CDR3 comprises 15 residues. V was trimmed by 0 bases and J by 12 bases, leaving 15 bases between them. CDR1 and CDR2 (germline): LGHNA, YNFKEQ. CDR3 region: CASSQEVGALSVLTF. The CDR3 DNA is TGTGCCAGCAGCCAAGAGGTAGGGGCCCTGAGCGTCCTGACTTTC.

The chain recombines TRBV9 with TRBJ2-7, with 11 positions matching TRBD2. After removal of 0 bases from V and 3 bases from J, the junction contained 2 bases not matched to a gene. Per the germline V gene, CDR1 is SGDLS and CDR2 is YYNGEE. This CDR3 spans 15 amino acids. The CDR3 reads CASSVEGTSGYEQYF. CDR3 DNA sequence: TGTGCCAGCAGCGTAGAAGGGACTAGCGGCTACGAGCAGTACTTC.

The CDR3 region has the DNA TGTGCCAGCAGCGGTGCTAGCGGGAGTCTTGGGGAGACCCAGTACTTC. Translated: CASSGASGSLGETQYF. The chain is built from TRBV9 and TRBJ2-5; 10 nucleotides agree with TRBD2. The CDR3 is 16 amino acids. V lost 3 bases to trimming and J lost 5 bases; unmatched junction nucleotides: 10. CDR1 and CDR2 (germline): SGDLS, YYNGEE.

V gene TRBV18 combines with J gene TRBJ2-7; TRBD2 agrees at 14 bases. The J segment lost 2 bases and the V segment lost 4 bases, leaving 7 bases of the junction unmatched. The CDR3 spans 17 residues. The germline CDR1 and CDR2 sequences are KGHSH and LQKENI. CDR3 sequence: CASSRPGLAGVPYEQYF. Here the CDR3 DNA reads TGTGCCAGCTCACGGCCGGGACTAGCGGGAGTCCCCTACGAGCAGTACTTC.